The present T cell receptor (beta chain) was sequenced within a study of CD8+ T cells in alopecia areata. Study background: Those treated were given oral tofacitinib at 5 to 10 mg twice daily. Notes on the study in general: Scalp clonality decreased significantly with tofacitinib, and so did expanded CD8+ clones among the top 100.

Described treatment: oral pan-JAK inhibitor, 5-10 mg twice daily. Both CD4+ and CD8+ T cells were separated by sorting PBMCs. The table lists this clone with a few counts. The antigen is unknown. The germline V gene has CDR1 MGHRA and CDR2 YSYEKL. This CDR3 is built from 16 residues. After removal of 0 bases from V and 3 bases from J, the junction contained 4 bases not matched to a gene. RNA extraction was followed by reverse transcription into cDNA, which acted as the sequencing template. Profiling relied on immunoSEQ multiplex PCR, and the TCRdb table lists in-frame clones only, not all of them. The top ten hold approximately 15% of the sample, which has about 140,000 clones, 45% to 60% seen once.

This material consisted of CD8+ T cells sorted from blood, taken at week 4, from a patient treated with tofacitinib. The rearrangement links TRBV4-1 to TRBJ1-1, with 10 positions matching TRBD1. This clonotype originated in a human donor with alopecia areata. CDR3 region: CASSQDGDRGHTEAFF. The CDR3 bases are TGCGCCAGCAGCCAAGACGGGGACAGGGGACACACTGAAGCTTTCTTT.